This TCR beta chain was recovered during a study of Ad26.COV2.S vaccination and SARS-CoV-2 variants. Study-wide points: Relative to placebo recipients, vaccine recipients exhibited elevated spike-specific TCR breadth.

Treatment in this sample: roughly 19 received Ad26.COV2.S at low or high dose, single or two shots; roughly five received placebo; per-sample allocation not given. Sampling happened 63 days after the first vaccine or placebo injection. On this clone itself: Antigen: not known.

Measured with immunoSEQ multiplex PCR; TCRdb has only the in-frame clones, and not every one. The sample lists more than 300,000 clones, 85% seen once, with 2% to 2.5% in the top ten. The V gene lost 7 bases and the J gene lost 4 bases, with 10 bases spanning the gap. In germline, CDR1 is MGHDK, CDR2 SYGVNS. The CDR3 loop spans 12 amino acids. The sample here was peripheral blood, taken in a trial of Ad26.COV2.S vaccine versus placebo. The V call is TRBV25-1, the J call TRBJ2-5, with D tentatively TRBD1 (6 bases). The source of this sequence is a person aged 18 to 59 who received the Ad26.COV2.S COVID-19 vaccine or a placebo. The DNA for the CDR3 is TGTGCCAGCATTGACAGGACAGAGACCCAGTACTTC. Translation gives CASIDRTETQYF.